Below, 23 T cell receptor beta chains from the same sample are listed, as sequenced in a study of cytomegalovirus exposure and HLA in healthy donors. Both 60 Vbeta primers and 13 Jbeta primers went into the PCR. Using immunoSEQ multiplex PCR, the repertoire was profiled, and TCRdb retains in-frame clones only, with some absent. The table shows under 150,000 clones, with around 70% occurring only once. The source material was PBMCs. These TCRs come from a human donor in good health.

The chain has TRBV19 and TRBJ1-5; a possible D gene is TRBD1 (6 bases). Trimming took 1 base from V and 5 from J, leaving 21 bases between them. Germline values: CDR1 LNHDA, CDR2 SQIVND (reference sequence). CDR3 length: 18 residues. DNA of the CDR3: TGTGCCAGTAGTATAGGCGGAGGACAGAAAAGGGTCCATCAGCCCCAGCATTTT. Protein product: CASSIGGGQKRVHQPQHF.

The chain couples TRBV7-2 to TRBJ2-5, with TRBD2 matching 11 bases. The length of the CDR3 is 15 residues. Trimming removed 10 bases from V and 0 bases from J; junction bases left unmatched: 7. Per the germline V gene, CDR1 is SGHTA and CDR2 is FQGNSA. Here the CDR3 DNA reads TGTGCCACCGAAATACTAGCGGGGGACCAAGAGACCCAGTACTTC. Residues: CATEILAGDQETQYF. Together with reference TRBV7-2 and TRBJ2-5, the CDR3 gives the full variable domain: GAGVSQSPSNKVTEKGKDVELRCDPISGHTALYWYRQSLGQGLEFLIYFQGNSAPDKSGLPSDRFSAERTGGSVSTLTIQRTQQEDSAVYLCATEILAGDQETQYFGPGTRLLVL.

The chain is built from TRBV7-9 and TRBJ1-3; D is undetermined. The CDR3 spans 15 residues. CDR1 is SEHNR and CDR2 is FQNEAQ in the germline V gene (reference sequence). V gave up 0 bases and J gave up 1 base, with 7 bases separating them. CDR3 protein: CASSLARGSGNTIYF. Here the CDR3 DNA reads TGTGCCAGCAGCTTAGCTCGGGGATCTGGAAACACCATATATTTT.

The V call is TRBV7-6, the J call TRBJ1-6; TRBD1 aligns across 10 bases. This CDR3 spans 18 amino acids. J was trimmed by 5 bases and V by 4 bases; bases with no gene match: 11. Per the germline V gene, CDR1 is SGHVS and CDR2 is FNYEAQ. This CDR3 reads CASSSLVGTGVDNSPLHF. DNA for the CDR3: TGTGCCAGCAGCTCATTAGTTGGGACAGGGGTTGATAATTCACCCCTCCACTTT.

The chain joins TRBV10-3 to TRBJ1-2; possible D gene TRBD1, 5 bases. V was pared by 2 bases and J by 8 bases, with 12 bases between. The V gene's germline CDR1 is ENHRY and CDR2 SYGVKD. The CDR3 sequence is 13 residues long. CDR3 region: CAISEVGGRGYTF. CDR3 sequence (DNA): TGTGCCATCAGTGAGGTTGGGGGGAGAGGCTACACCTTC.

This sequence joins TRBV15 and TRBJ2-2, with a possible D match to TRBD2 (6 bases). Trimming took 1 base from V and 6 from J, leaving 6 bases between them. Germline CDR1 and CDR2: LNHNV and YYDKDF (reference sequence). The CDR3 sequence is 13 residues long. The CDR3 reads CATSRAGAGELFF. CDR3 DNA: TGTGCCACCAGCAGAGCGGGAGCCGGGGAGCTGTTTTTT.

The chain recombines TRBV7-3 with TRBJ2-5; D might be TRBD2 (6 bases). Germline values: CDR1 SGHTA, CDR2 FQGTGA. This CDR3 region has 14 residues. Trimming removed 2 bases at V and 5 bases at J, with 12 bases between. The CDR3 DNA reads TGTGCCAGCAGCTTAGTGGCTAGCGTGGAGACCCAGTACTTC. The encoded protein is CASSLVASVETQYF.

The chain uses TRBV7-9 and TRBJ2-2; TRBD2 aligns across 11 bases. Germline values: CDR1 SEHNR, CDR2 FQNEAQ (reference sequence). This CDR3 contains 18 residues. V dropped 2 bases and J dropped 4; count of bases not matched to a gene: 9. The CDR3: CASSLSHTSGSTTGELFF. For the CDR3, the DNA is TGTGCCAGCAGCTTATCCCATACTAGCGGGAGCACCACCGGGGAGCTGTTTTTT. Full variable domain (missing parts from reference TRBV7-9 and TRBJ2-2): DTGVSQNPRHKITKRGQNVTFRCDPISEHNRLYWYRQTLGQGPEFLTYFQNEAQLEKSRLLSDRFSAERPKGSFSTLEIQRTEQGDSAMYLCASSLSHTSGSTTGELFFGEGSRLTVL.

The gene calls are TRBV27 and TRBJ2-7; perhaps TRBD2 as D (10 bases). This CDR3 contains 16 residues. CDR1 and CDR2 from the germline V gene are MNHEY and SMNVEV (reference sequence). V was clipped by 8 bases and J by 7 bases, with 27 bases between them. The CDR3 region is CASGEGTGILAGEQYF. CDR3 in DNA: TGTGCCAGCGGTGAGGGGACAGGGATACTAGCGGGAGAGCAGTACTTC.

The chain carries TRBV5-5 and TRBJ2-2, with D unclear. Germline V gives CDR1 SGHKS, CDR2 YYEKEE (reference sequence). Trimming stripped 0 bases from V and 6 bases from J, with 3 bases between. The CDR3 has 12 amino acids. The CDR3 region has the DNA TGTGCCAGCAGCTTGGGCGCCGGGGAGCTGTTTTTT. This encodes CASSLGAGELFF.

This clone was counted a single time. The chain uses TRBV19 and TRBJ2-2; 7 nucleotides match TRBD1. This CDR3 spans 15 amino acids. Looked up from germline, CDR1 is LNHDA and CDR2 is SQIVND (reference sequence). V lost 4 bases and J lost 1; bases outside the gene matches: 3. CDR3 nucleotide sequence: TGTGCCAGTAGTACGGGACAGCGGAACACCGGGGAGCTGTTTTTT. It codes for CASSTGQRNTGELFF.

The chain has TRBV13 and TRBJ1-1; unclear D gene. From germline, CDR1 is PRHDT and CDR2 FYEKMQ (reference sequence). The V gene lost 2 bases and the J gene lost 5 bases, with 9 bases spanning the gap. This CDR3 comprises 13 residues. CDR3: CASSLRQRTEAFF. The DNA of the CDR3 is TGTGCCAGCAGCTTAAGGCAGCGGACTGAAGCTTTCTTT.

The CDR3 protein is CAISDPHGTGVDTQYF. CDR3 DNA sequence: TGTGCCATCAGTGACCCCCACGGGACAGGGGTAGATACGCAGTATTTT. The chain uses TRBV10-3 and TRBJ2-3; 10 nucleotides match TRBD1. The V gene's germline CDR1 is ENHRY and CDR2 SYGVKD. Trimming took 3 bases from V and 5 from J; bases not matched to a gene: 8. The CDR3 consists of 16 residues.

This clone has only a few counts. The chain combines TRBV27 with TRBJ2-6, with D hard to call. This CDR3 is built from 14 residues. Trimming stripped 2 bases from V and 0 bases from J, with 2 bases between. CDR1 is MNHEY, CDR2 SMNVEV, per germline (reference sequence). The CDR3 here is CASSLLSGANVLTF. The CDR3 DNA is TGTGCCAGCAGTTTACTCTCTGGGGCCAACGTCCTGACTTTC.

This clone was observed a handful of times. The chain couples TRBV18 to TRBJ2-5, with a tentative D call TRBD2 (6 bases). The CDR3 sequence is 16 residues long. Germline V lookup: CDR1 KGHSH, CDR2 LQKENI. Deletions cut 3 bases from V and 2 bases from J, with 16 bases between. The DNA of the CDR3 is TGTGCCAGCTCACCTCAGTGGGAGGCGGATCAAGAGACCCAGTACTTC. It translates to CASSPQWEADQETQYF.

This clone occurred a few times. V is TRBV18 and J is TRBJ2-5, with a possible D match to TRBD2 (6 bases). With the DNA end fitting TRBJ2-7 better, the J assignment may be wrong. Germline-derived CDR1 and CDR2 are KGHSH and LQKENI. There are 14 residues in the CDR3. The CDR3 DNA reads TGTGCCAGCTCACCTCGTGCGGGGCCTTACGAGCAGTACTTC. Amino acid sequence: CASSPRAGPYEQYF.

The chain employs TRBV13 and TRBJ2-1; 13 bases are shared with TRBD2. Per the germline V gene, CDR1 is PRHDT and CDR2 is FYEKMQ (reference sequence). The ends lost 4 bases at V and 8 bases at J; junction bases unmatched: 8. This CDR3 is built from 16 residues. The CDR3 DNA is TGTGCCAGCAGCTCCAAAACTAGCGGGAGGGTCCATGAGCAGTTCTTC. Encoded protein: CASSSKTSGRVHEQFF.

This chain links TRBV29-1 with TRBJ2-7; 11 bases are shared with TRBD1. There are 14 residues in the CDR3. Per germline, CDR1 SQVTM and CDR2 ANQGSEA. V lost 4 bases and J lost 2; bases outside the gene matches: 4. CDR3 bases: TGCAGCGTTGTCGGGACAGGGGGTGCCTACGAGCAGTACTTC. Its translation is CSVVGTGGAYEQYF.

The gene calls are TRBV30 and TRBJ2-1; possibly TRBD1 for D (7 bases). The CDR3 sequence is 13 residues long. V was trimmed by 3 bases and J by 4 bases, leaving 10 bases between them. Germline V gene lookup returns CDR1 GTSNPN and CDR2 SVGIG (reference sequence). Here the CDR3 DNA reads TGTGCCTGGAGGCGGGACAGTTACAATGAGCAGTTCTTC. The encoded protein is CAWRRDSYNEQFF. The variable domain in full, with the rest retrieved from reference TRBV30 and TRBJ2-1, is SQTIHQWPATLVQPVGSPLSLECTVEGTSNPNLYWYRQAAGRGLQLLFYSVGIGQISSEVPQNLSASRPQDRQFILSSKKLLLSDSGFYLCAWRRDSYNEQFFGPGTRLTVL.

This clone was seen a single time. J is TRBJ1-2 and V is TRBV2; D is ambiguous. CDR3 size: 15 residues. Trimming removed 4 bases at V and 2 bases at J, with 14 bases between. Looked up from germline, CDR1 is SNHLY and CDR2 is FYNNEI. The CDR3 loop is CASSAGINGNYGYTF. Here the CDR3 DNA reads TGTGCCAGCAGTGCAGGTATAAACGGAAACTATGGCTACACCTTC.

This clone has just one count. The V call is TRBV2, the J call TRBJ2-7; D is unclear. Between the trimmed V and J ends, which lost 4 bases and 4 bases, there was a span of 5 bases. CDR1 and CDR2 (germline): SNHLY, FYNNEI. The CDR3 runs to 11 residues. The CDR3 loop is CASSAEYEQYF. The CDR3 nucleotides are TGTGCCAGCAGTGCGGAGTACGAGCAGTACTTC.

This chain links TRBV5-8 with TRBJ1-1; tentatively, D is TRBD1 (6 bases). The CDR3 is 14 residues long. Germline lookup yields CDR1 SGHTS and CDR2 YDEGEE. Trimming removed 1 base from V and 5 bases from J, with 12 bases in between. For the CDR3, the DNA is TGTGCCAGCAGCTTGAGACAGGTCGGGACTGAAGCTTTCTTT. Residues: CASSLRQVGTEAFF.

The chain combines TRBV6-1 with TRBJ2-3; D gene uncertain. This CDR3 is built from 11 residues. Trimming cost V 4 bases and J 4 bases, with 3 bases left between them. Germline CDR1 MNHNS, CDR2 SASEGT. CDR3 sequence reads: CASSVSDTQYF. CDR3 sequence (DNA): TGTGCCAGCAGTGTCTCAGATACGCAGTATTTT.